This TCR beta chain was documented in a study of T-cell memory formation after mild COVID-19. One entry per CDR3 protein, called by TCRdb with MiXCR from the 5' RACE reads. Of approximately 340,000 distinct CDR3 sequences in the sample, 10% to 15% were seen once. Only a few counts were recorded for this clonotype. Its antigen is currently unknown. This CDR3 has 13 residues. V was shortened by 7 bases and J by 4 bases, with 13 bases between the two germline ends. Germline V gene data show CDR1 as SGHVS and CDR2 as FQNEAQ. Findings and caveats of the study: Some responding clones appeared in pre-infection memory, suggesting cross-reactive memory joined.

V gene TRBV7-8 combines with J gene TRBJ1-1; D remains ambiguous. The TCR sequence derives from a man younger than 35 who had mild COVID-19 (a few samples of this study predate the infection). Cell type and time point are not known. The material sequenced was PBMCs or a T cell subset sorted from them (not recorded which). Written as DNA, the CDR3 is TGTGCCAGCATAACGCGGGTGGGCACTGAAGCTTTCTTT. It yields the protein CASITRVGTEAFF.